The rows below give T cell receptor beta chains drawn from one sample of a study of blood T cell repertoires in COVID-19. The protocol was immunoSEQ multiplex PCR, while the TCRdb copy is restricted to in-frame clones and leaves out a portion. There are about 40,000 clones in the sample; roughly 83% occur only once, and roughly 2.6% lies in the top ten. Material for sequencing was peripheral blood. All receptors derive from a woman aged 55 to 70 with acute or convalescent COVID-19. CDR3s include the opening cysteine and the closing phenylalanine or tryptophan. A D gene is named only where the DNA matches it firmly. Where a row states a size, it is once, few, many or the class of an expanded clone; other rows omit it.

D: TRBD2
J: TRBJ2-3
V: TRBV15
size: NA
CDR3: CATSTSGRATDTQYF

D: NA
J: TRBJ1-5
V: TRBV6-5
size: NA
CDR3: CASNPEGGWNQPQHF

D: TRBD2
J: TRBJ2-1
V: TRBV7-8
size: NA
CDR3: CASSRGRTGGYNEQFF

D: NA
J: TRBJ2-1
V: TRBV3-1/TRBV3-2
size: NA
CDR3: CASSPDSLYNEQFF

D: TRBD2
J: TRBJ2-1
V: TRBV3-1/TRBV3-2
size: NA
CDR3: CASSQGGLGLANNEQFF

D: NA
J: TRBJ1-2
V: TRBV10-3
size: few
CDR3: CAISAGGSGYTF

D: NA
J: TRBJ1-2
V: TRBV10-3
size: once
CDR3: CAISEHRDQGSYTF

D: NA
J: TRBJ2-7
V: TRBV9
size: NA
CDR3: CASSVSPSFYEQYF

D: TRBD2
J: TRBJ2-2
V: TRBV14
size: once
CDR3: CASSQVAGVTGELFF

D: NA
J: TRBJ1-2
V: TRBV27
size: NA
CDR3: CASGRGGNYGYTF

D: NA
J: TRBJ2-1
V: TRBV21-1
size: NA
CDR3: CASSANGRTWRNEQFF

D: TRBD2
J: TRBJ2-3
V: TRBV19
size: NA
CDR3: CASSNGGGRTDTQYF

D: TRBD2
J: TRBJ2-5
V: TRBV5-4
size: NA
CDR3: CASSRAGGQETQYF

D: NA
J: TRBJ1-1
V: TRBV5-5
size: NA
CDR3: CASSQIRNTEAFF

D: NA
J: TRBJ2-1
V: TRBV7-3
size: NA
CDR3: CASSPGLEYNEQFF

D: NA
J: TRBJ2-7
V: TRBV19
size: NA
CDR3: CASSIALGSEQYF